The following is a T cell receptor (beta chain) sequence with its context. The antigen is unknown. Primers used in a second PCR of about 7 to 12 cycles were a sample-barcoded 5' primer and a J-beta primer mix. Every cDNA molecule bore a tag from a template-switch adaptor containing 12 random nucleotides. TCRdb itself ran the 5' RACE reads through MiXCR, one entry per CDR3 protein. The sample has about 600,000 distinct CDR3 sequences; roughly 48% are singletons. This record belongs to a study of blood T cells in healthy people across ages. Study results and limitations: Older individuals had lower TCR beta diversity per million T cells (the decline was roughly linear). Without sorted subsets, naive and antigen-experienced compartments could not be conclusively compared.

V trimming: 6 bases; J trimming: 2 bases; junction bases outside the gene matches: 7. This CDR3 contains 15 residues. The germline gives CDR1 MDHEN, CDR2 SYDVKM. Donors each provided around 10 milliliters of peripheral blood. The sequencing sample was made of blood. The origin of this receptor is an elderly man in good health. The V and J genes are TRBV28 and TRBJ2-3; 8 bases match TRBD1. CDR3 sequence: CASRQTGGNTDTQYF. CDR3 sequence (DNA): TGTGCCAGCAGGCAAACAGGGGGGAACACAGATACGCAGTATTTT.